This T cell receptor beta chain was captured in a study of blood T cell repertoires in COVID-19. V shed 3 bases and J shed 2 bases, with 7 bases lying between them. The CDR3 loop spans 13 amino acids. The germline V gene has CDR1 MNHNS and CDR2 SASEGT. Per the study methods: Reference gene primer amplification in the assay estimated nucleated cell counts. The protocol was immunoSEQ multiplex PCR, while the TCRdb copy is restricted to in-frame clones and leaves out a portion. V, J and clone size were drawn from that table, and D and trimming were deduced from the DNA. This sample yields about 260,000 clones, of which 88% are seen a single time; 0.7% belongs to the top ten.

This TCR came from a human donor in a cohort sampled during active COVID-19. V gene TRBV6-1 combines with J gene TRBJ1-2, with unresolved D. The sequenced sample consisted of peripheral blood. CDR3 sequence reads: CASSERRNYGYTF. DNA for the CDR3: TGTGCCAGCAGTGAGCGCAGGAACTATGGCTACACCTTC.